This T cell receptor (beta chain) emerged from a study of blood T cell repertoires in COVID-19. The wider study: There were acute and convalescent COVID-19 samples, and they came from the United States, Italy and Spain. PBMCs, B-cell-depleted T cells, or T cells provided the cDNA or gDNA that made up the material.

With 4 bases removed from V and 5 bases from J, the gap between germline ends came to 24 bases. Germline V lookup: CDR1 SGHDT, CDR2 YYEEEE. The CDR3 sequence is 17 residues long. Per the original data handling: Reference gene primer amplification in the assay estimated nucleated cell counts. Generated by immunoSEQ multiplex PCR, the TCRdb table keeps only in-frame clones and is missing some. V and J calls and clone size are copied from that table; D and trimming were computed from the DNA. The sample holds 60,000 to 80,000 clones, around 88% seen once. The specimen sequenced was peripheral blood. This chain connects TRBV5-6 to TRBJ1-2; the D is unclear. The sequence came from a man aged 55 to 70 with acute or convalescent COVID-19. The CDR3 nucleotides are TGTGCCAGCAGCCCGGGAGGGTCAGGCATAGCGGGGTATGGCTACACCTTC. This sequence encodes CASSPGGSGIAGYGYTF.